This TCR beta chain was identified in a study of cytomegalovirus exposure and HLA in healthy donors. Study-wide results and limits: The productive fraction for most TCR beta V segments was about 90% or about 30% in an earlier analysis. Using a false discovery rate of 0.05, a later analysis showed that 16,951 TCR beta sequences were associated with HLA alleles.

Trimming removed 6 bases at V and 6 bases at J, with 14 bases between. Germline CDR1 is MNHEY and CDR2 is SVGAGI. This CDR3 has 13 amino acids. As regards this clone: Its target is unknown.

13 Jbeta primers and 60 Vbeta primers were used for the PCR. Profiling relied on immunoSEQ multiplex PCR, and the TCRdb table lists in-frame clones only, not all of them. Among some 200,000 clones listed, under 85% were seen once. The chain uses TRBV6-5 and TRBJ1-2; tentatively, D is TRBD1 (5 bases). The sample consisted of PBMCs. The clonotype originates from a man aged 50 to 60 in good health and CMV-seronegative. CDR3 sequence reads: CASRTRQSNGYTF. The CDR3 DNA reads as TGTGCCAGCAGGACCCGACAGTCCAATGGCTACACCTTC.